Below are 25 T cell receptor beta chains sequenced from a single sample in a study of blood T cell repertoires in COVID-19. The protocol was immunoSEQ multiplex PCR, while the TCRdb copy is restricted to in-frame clones and leaves out a portion. The data contain tens of thousands of clones, 80% to 90% of them singletons. Source material: peripheral blood. The receptors here all came from a man older than 75 with acute or convalescent COVID-19.

The chain uses TRBV7-8 and TRBJ1-1; tentative D call: TRBD1 (6 bases). Trimming took off 4 bases at V and 4 bases at J, with 16 bases between the two ends. The CDR3 length is 15 residues. The germline gives CDR1 SGHVS, CDR2 FQNEAQ. In DNA form, the CDR3 reads TGTGCCAGCAGCTCGGACAGCAGGATGGGCACTGAAGCTTTCTTT. It is translated as CASSSDSRMGTEAFF.

The V call is TRBV5-1, the J call TRBJ2-7; D is possibly TRBD2 (5 bases). The CDR3 is 12 residues long. The germline V and J ends were trimmed by 2 bases and 4 bases, with 7 bases remaining between them. Looked up from germline, CDR1 is SGHRS and CDR2 is YFSETQ. CDR3 coding DNA: TGCGCCAGCAGCTTCGAGGGTTACGAGCAGTACTTC. Its protein is CASSFEGYEQYF.

The V gene is TRBV18, the J gene TRBJ2-5, with D possibly TRBD1 on 6 matching bases. Trimming took 3 bases from V and 6 from J, leaving 17 bases between them. The CDR3 length is 15 residues. Germline CDR1 KGHSH, CDR2 LQKENI. This CDR3 is CASSPGVRTGQTQYF. CDR3 nucleotide sequence: TGTGCCAGCTCACCTGGGGTGCGAACAGGGCAGACCCAGTACTTC. Full variable domain (missing parts from reference TRBV18 and TRBJ2-5): NAGVMQNPRHLVRRRGQEARLRCSPMKGHSHVYWYRQLPEEGLKFMVYLQKENIIDESGMPKERFSAEFPKEGPSILRIQQVVRGDSAAYFCASSPGVRTGQTQYFGPGTRLLVL.

V usage is TRBV7-2 and J usage is TRBJ2-5; 12 bases agree with TRBD2. The V segment lost 7 bases and the J segment 5 bases; nucleotides outside the gene matches: 5. Germline V CDR1 and CDR2: SGHTA, FQGNSA. The CDR3 runs 14 residues. The CDR3 region has the DNA TGTGCCAGCAAAACTAGCGGGGGGTGGGAGACCCAGTACTTC. Residues: CASKTSGGWETQYF.

The genes are TRBV3-1 (or the pseudogene TRBV3-2) and TRBJ1-1; D gene uncertain. The CDR3 runs 14 residues. Trimming cost V 5 bases and J 6 bases, with 16 bases left between them. Germline V gives CDR1 LGHDT, CDR2 YNNKEL (reference sequence). In nucleotides, the CDR3 is TGTGCCAGCAGCTCTCTATCGGGAGTCCCTGAAGCTTTCTTT. Its protein product is CASSSLSGVPEAFF.

The chain has TRBV6-2 or TRBV6-3 and TRBJ2-3, with D possibly being TRBD1 or TRBD2 (7 bases each). CDR1 is MNHEY and CDR2 is SVGEGT in the germline V gene. This CDR3 has 15 residues. The V end was cut by 6 bases, the J end by 2 bases, with 15 bases between. CDR3: CASSPGGDLTDTQYF. Here the CDR3 DNA reads TGTGCCAGCAGCCCAGGGGGGGACCTCACAGATACGCAGTATTTT.

The chain uses TRBV21-1 and TRBJ1-4; the DNA was not compared with TRBD1, the D call given in the table. TRBV21-1 is a pseudogene segment. The CDR3 consists of 19 residues. In DNA form, the CDR3 reads TGTGCCAGCAGCAAAGGGCAGGGACAGGCCGAGTGGCGGAGTGAAAAACTGTTTTTT. This translates into CASSKGQGQAEWRSEKLFF.

This clone was found once. The chain carries TRBV29-1 and TRBJ1-1; weak D call: TRBD1 (5 bases). Trimming cost V 5 bases and J 2 bases, with 12 bases left between them. Germline CDR1 is SQVTM and CDR2 is ANQGSEA. CDR3 length: 13 amino acids. The CDR3 region is CSVPSRGNTEAFF. The CDR3 DNA reads TGCAGCGTTCCAAGTAGGGGAAACACTGAAGCTTTCTTT.

This chain links TRBV4-1 with TRBJ1-2, with D possibly TRBD1 on 6 matching bases. From germline, CDR1 is MGHRA and CDR2 YSYEKL. The CDR3 totals 15 residues. V lost 2 bases to trimming and J lost 4 bases, with 14 bases between them. As DNA, the CDR3 is TGCGCCAGCAGCCAAACCTTCCAGGGGATCTATGGCTACACCTTC. Translating it yields CASSQTFQGIYGYTF.

The chain carries TRBV28 and TRBJ1-4; 11 bases line up with TRBD1. Trimming took 5 bases from V and 8 from J; bases not matched to a gene: 10. The CDR3 runs 16 residues. Per the germline V gene, CDR1 is MDHEN and CDR2 is SYDVKM. The CDR3 nucleotides are TGTGCCAGCAGTCCAGGACAGGGGGCGATAAGCGAAAAACTGTTTTTT. This translates into CASSPGQGAISEKLFF.

V gene TRBV11-3 combines with J gene TRBJ2-7; the D gene is possibly TRBD2 (6 bases). CDR3 length: 16 amino acids. Germline V lookup: CDR1 SGHNT, CDR2 YENEEA. V was trimmed by 3 bases and J by 6 bases, leaving 21 bases between them. CDR3 nucleotide sequence: TGTGCCAGCAGCTTTAGCGGCGCAGGTAGCTTTGGCGAGCAGTACTTC. It specifies CASSFSGAGSFGEQYF.

J is TRBJ2-1 and V is TRBV5-4; 9 bases line up with TRBD2. Looked up from germline, CDR1 is SGHNT and CDR2 is YYREEE (reference sequence). The CDR3 is made up of 15 amino acids. Trimming at V came to 0 bases and at J to 5 bases, leaving 3 bases not matched to a gene. The CDR3: CASSLEASGDNEQFF. The CDR3 DNA follows: TGTGCCAGCAGCTTGGAGGCTAGCGGGGACAATGAGCAGTTCTTC. The complete variable domain, with remaining parts taken from reference TRBV5-4 and TRBJ2-1, reads ETGVTQSPTHLIKTRGQQVTLRCSSQSGHNTVSWYQQALGQGPQFIFQYYREEENGRGNFPPRFSGLQFPNYSSELNVNALELDDSALYLCASSLEASGDNEQFFGPGTRLTVL.

The gene calls are TRBV28 and TRBJ1-5; 7 bases map to TRBD1. V was clipped by 4 bases and J by 4 bases; unmatched bases: 10. CDR3 length equals 16 residues. Germline CDR1 and CDR2: MDHEN and SYDVKM. CDR3 loop: CASSSDWDRKNQPQHF. Written as DNA, the CDR3 is TGTGCCAGCAGTTCCGACTGGGACAGAAAGAATCAGCCCCAGCATTTT.

The chain employs TRBV19 and TRBJ2-5; possible D gene TRBD1, 5 bases. The V and J ends lost 3 bases and 4 bases respectively, with 6 bases between them. This CDR3 comprises 12 residues. Germline CDR1 LNHDA, CDR2 SQIVND (reference sequence). The CDR3 here is CASSMQGETQYF. Written as DNA, the CDR3 is TGTGCCAGTAGTATGCAGGGAGAGACCCAGTACTTC.

The chain recombines TRBV21-1 with TRBJ2-7; no check of the table's D call, TRBD1, against the DNA was made. TRBV21-1 is a known pseudogene. The CDR3 is made up of 15 amino acids. The CDR3 reads CASSKGWDRGGEQYF. As DNA, the CDR3 is TGTGCCAGCAGCAAAGGGTGGGACAGGGGAGGGGAGCAGTACTTC.

V usage is TRBV7-2 and J usage is TRBJ2-2, with a possible D match to TRBD2 (6 bases). Deletions cut 5 bases from V and 8 bases from J, with 21 bases between. There are 16 residues in the CDR3. Per the germline V gene, CDR1 is SGHTA and CDR2 is FQGNSA. DNA of the CDR3: TGTGCCAGCAGCCGGACCTTGGGACTTCAGCGGGGGGAGCTGTTTTTT. Translated: CASSRTLGLQRGELFF. Full variable domain (missing parts from reference TRBV7-2 and TRBJ2-2): GAGVSQSPSNKVTEKGKDVELRCDPISGHTALYWYRQSLGQGLEFLIYFQGNSAPDKSGLPSDRFSAERTGGSVSTLTIQRTQQEDSAVYLCASSRTLGLQRGELFFGEGSRLTVL.

The J gene is TRBJ2-5, the V gene TRBV5-8; D is perhaps TRBD2 (7 bases). Trimming took 4 bases from V and 5 from J, leaving 12 bases between them. This CDR3 has 13 amino acids. Germline-derived CDR1 and CDR2 are SGHTS and YDEGEE. The CDR3 loop is CASSQQGGETQYF. The CDR3 coding sequence is TGTGCCAGCAGCCAACAGGGAGGGGAGACCCAGTACTTC.

This sequence joins TRBV2 and TRBJ1-1; 7 positions match TRBD1. CDR1 is SNHLY and CDR2 is FYNNEI in the germline V gene. With 6 bases clipped from V and 0 bases from J, the junction kept 7 bases outside the gene matches. This CDR3 has 15 amino acids. CDR3 coding DNA: TGTGCCAGCAGACCCGGGACAGCTATGAACACTGAAGCTTTCTTT. Protein sequence: CASRPGTAMNTEAFF. The full variable domain, with the rest looked up from reference TRBV2 and TRBJ1-1, is EPEVTQTPSHQVTQMGQEVILRCVPISNHLYFYWYRQILGQKVEFLVSFYNNEISEKSEIFDDQFSVERPDGSNFTLKIRSTKLEDSAMYFCASRPGTAMNTEAFFGQGTRLTVV.

This chain links TRBV9 with TRBJ2-1, with 10 bases lining up with TRBD1. Trimming at V came to 2 bases and at J to 10 bases, leaving 3 bases not matched to a gene. Germline values: CDR1 SGDLS, CDR2 YYNGEE. The length of the CDR3 is 13 residues. The CDR3 reads CASSVQDRGEQFF. The CDR3 DNA follows: TGTGCCAGCAGCGTTCAGGACAGGGGGGAGCAGTTCTTC.

The sample holds one count of this clone. V gene TRBV19 combines with J gene TRBJ2-7, with 9 bases aligning to TRBD1. This CDR3 spans 15 amino acids. Germline CDR1 and CDR2: LNHDA and SQIVND (reference sequence). Trimming removed 3 bases from V and 1 base from J; junction bases left unmatched: 4. The CDR3 DNA reads as TGTGCCAGTAGTATTCGACAGGGGGGTTCCTACGAGCAGTACTTC. Translated: CASSIRQGGSYEQYF.

The chain uses TRBV9 and TRBJ2-1; possible D gene TRBD2, 6 bases. The germline V gene has CDR1 SGDLS and CDR2 YYNGEE. V shed 2 bases and J shed 7 bases, with 16 bases lying between them. CDR3 length: 15 amino acids. The CDR3 region has the DNA TGTGCCAGCAGCGTCGGGGGTGTTAGCCTGAATGAGCAGTTCTTC. Translating it yields CASSVGGVSLNEQFF.

This clone showed up just a few times. V and J are TRBV10-1 and TRBJ1-2, with no clear D. This CDR3 region has 13 residues. Trimming left V 2 bases short and J 2 bases short, with 6 bases between. CDR1 and CDR2 from the germline V gene are WNHNN and SYGVQD (reference sequence). The CDR3 DNA sequence: TGCGCCAGCAGTGAGCGCCAGAACTATGGCTACACCTTC. This codes for CASSERQNYGYTF.

This chain connects TRBV29-1 to TRBJ1-1; D ambiguous. This CDR3 spans 15 amino acids. In germline, CDR1 is SQVTM, CDR2 ANQGSEA. V shed 0 bases and J shed 5 bases, with 16 bases lying between them. In DNA, the CDR3 is TGCAGCGTTGAAGATCTTCACGGATGGCGGACTGAAGCTTTCTTT. This codes for CSVEDLHGWRTEAFF.

The V and J genes are TRBV28 and TRBJ1-5; a weak D match, TRBD1 (6 bases). The CDR3 is made up of 12 amino acids. The germline gives CDR1 MDHEN, CDR2 SYDVKM. V was trimmed by 4 bases and J by 7 bases, leaving 8 bases between them. The CDR3 loop is CASSSGAQPQHF. The CDR3 region has the DNA TGTGCCAGCAGTTCAGGGGCCCAGCCCCAGCATTTT.

This clone was seen more than once but under ten times. DNA for the CDR3: TGTGCCAGCAGCTTGACAGGTTGGGAGCAGTACTTC. This translates into CASSLTGWEQYF. This chain uses TRBV5-6 with TRBJ2-7; weak D call: TRBD1 (5 bases). CDR3 size: 12 residues. V was shortened by 1 base and J by 7 bases, with 9 bases between the two germline ends. Per germline, CDR1 SGHDT and CDR2 YYEEEE.